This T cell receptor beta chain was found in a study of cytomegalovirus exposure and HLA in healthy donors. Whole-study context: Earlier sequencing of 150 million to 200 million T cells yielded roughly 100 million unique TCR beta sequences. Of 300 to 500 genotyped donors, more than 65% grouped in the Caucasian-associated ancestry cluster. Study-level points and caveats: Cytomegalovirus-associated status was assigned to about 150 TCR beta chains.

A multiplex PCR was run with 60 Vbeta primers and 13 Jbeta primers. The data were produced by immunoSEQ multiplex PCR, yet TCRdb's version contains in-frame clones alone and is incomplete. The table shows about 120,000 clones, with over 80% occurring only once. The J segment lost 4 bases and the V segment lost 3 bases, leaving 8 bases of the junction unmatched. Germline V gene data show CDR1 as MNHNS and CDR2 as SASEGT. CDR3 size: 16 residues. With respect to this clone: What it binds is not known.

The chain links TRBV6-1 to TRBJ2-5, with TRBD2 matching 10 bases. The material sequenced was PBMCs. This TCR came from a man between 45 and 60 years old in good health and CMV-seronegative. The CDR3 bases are TGTGCCAGCAGTGACTTAAGCGGGGGGGCCGCAGAGACCCAGTACTTC. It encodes CASSDLSGGAAETQYF.